What follows is one T cell receptor beta chain and its context. The data stem from a study of T cell changes during pregnancy in multiple sclerosis. The germline CDR1 and CDR2 sequences are SGDLS and YYNGEE. The length of the CDR3 is 17 residues. Losses at the gene ends were 3 bases for V and 2 bases for J; bases not matched to a gene: 12. Sequencing was performed with immunoSEQ multiplex PCR; in TCRdb, only in-frame clones are kept and a portion is missing. The sample carries around 100,000 clones, about 91% recorded once. V and J are TRBV9 and TRBJ2-3; 7 bases agree with TRBD1. This receptor was taken from a female donor with multiple sclerosis, enrolled in a pregnancy study. The material sequenced was peripheral blood, taken in the second trimester of pregnancy. This chain's CDR3 is CASSALIGQALTDTQYF. The DNA for the CDR3 is TGTGCCAGCAGCGCATTAATAGGACAGGCCCTCACAGATACGCAGTATTTT.